Listed here are 11 T cell receptor beta chains from one sample, sequenced in a study of T cell responses to AZD1222 COVID-19 vaccine. The table came from immunoSEQ multiplex PCR; TCRdb's copy has only in-frame clones and leaves some out. The sample has approximately 100,000 clones; about 88% are singletons. The sequenced sample was peripheral blood, obtained on day 0 of AZD1222 vaccination. The receptors originated from an adult in good health.

The chain combines TRBV28 with TRBJ1-1, with a possible D match to TRBD1 (5 bases). The CDR3 has 13 amino acids. The V gene's germline CDR1 is MDHEN and CDR2 SYDVKM. V lost 3 bases and J lost 6, with 11 bases in between. The CDR3: CASSFPGVSEAFF. Here the CDR3 DNA reads TGTGCCAGCAGTTTCCCGGGGGTATCTGAAGCTTTCTTT.

This clone has more than one count but fewer than ten. This chain uses TRBV6-1 with TRBJ2-7; D ambiguous. Germline V gene data show CDR1 as MNHNS and CDR2 as SASEGT. The CDR3 is 15 residues long. V dropped 1 base and J dropped 3 bases, with 13 bases sitting between them. The CDR3: CASSEGNPGIYEQYF. The DNA for the CDR3 is TGTGCCAGCAGTGAAGGTAATCCAGGCATCTACGAGCAGTACTTC.

Of note for this clone: A read error is likely, as this CDR3 ends without the conserved phenylalanine or tryptophan. This sequence joins TRBV6-1 and TRBJ1-6; D is possibly TRBD1 (6 bases). The CDR3 is 15 amino acids. CDR1 is MNHNS and CDR2 is SASEGT in the germline V gene. V lost 1 base to trimming and J lost 10 bases, with 14 bases between them. CDR3 in amino acids: CASSEGTGPSSPLHL. The CDR3 region has the DNA TGTGCCAGCAGTGAAGGAACAGGGCCATCATCACCCCTCCACCTT.

With regard to this clone: The conserved final phenylalanine or tryptophan is absent from the CDR3, which likely points to a read error. The chain joins TRBV5-6 to TRBJ1-6; 7 bases agree with TRBD1. The CDR3 runs to 18 residues. The germline V gene encodes CDR1 SGHDT and CDR2 YYEEEE. J lost 7 bases, V lost 6 bases, and 19 bases had no gene match. This CDR3 reads CASITNTDRGQVNSPLHL. The CDR3 DNA reads TGTGCCAGCATAACAAACACCGATAGGGGGCAGGTGAATTCACCCCTCCACCTT.

The genes are TRBV27 and TRBJ1-5, with D unclear. This CDR3 comprises 14 residues. The germline gives CDR1 MNHEY, CDR2 SMNVEV (reference sequence). Trimming pared 5 bases from V and 0 bases from J, leaving 8 bases between. This CDR3 is CASSPYNSNQPQHF. The CDR3 DNA sequence: TGTGCCAGCAGTCCCTACAATAGCAATCAGCCCCAGCATTTT.

This chain links TRBV4-1 with TRBJ1-1, with D maybe TRBD1 (6 bases). The CDR3 totals 17 residues. The germline V and J ends were trimmed by 0 bases and 0 bases, with 14 bases remaining between them. Germline values: CDR1 MGHRA, CDR2 YSYEKL. DNA of the CDR3: TGCGCCAGCAGCCAAGAGTTGGCAGGGGCCCTGAACACTGAAGCTTTCTTT. Residues: CASSQELAGALNTEAFF.

The chain has TRBV7-9 and TRBJ2-5; D remains ambiguous. The germline CDR1 and CDR2 sequences are SEHNR and FQNEAQ (reference sequence). V was clipped by 4 bases and J by 4 bases, with 4 bases between them. The CDR3 sequence is 11 residues long. In DNA form, the CDR3 reads TGTGCCAGCAGCTCCGGAGAGACCCAGTACTTC. This encodes CASSSGETQYF.

V usage is TRBV5-4 and J usage is TRBJ2-2; D is uncertain. Per the germline V gene, CDR1 is SGHNT and CDR2 is YYREEE (reference sequence). V was shortened by 1 base and J by 3 bases, with 4 bases between the two germline ends. CDR3 length: 13 residues. The CDR3 DNA reads TGTGCCAGCAGCTTGTGGCACACCGGGGAGCTGTTTTTT. Translation: CASSLWHTGELFF. The full variable domain, completed using reference TRBV5-4 and TRBJ2-2, is ETGVTQSPTHLIKTRGQQVTLRCSSQSGHNTVSWYQQALGQGPQFIFQYYREEENGRGNFPPRFSGLQFPNYSSELNVNALELDDSALYLCASSLWHTGELFFGEGSRLTVL.

The genes are TRBV7-9 and TRBJ2-7; D is unclear. Trimming pared 5 bases from V and 1 base from J, leaving 18 bases between. The germline V gene has CDR1 SEHNR and CDR2 FQNEAQ (reference sequence). CDR3 length: 16 amino acids. The CDR3 reads CASSEPPSGVSYEQYF. The CDR3 DNA is TGTGCCAGCAGCGAACCCCCTAGTGGGGTGTCCTACGAGCAGTACTTC.

The rearrangement joins TRBV11-2 to TRBJ2-7, with 10 bases matching TRBD1. CDR1 and CDR2 from the germline V gene are SGHAT and FQNNGV. CDR3 size: 15 residues. V gave up 4 bases and J gave up 3 bases; unmatched junction bases: 6. The DNA of the CDR3 is TGTGCCAGCAGCTCAAACCGGGACAGGGGCTACGAGCAGTACTTC. It translates to CASSSNRDRGYEQYF.

The V and J genes are TRBV5-1 and TRBJ2-3; D ambiguous. CDR3 length: 15 residues. V lost 0 bases to trimming and J lost 0 bases, with 8 bases between them. The germline V gene has CDR1 SGHRS and CDR2 YFSETQ. CDR3 in DNA: TGCGCCAGCAGCTTGGAGGCGACCAGCACAGATACGCAGTATTTT. Translation gives CASSLEATSTDTQYF.